The source of this TCR beta chain is a study of T cell responses to AZD1222 COVID-19 vaccine. In regard to this clone: Its antigen is still unknown.

J gave up 5 bases and V 3 bases, and 3 bases lay outside the gene matches. CDR1 SGDLS and CDR2 YYNGEE come from the germline V gene. The CDR3 has 13 residues. Only in-frame clones appear in the TCRdb table, and some are missing; sequencing was by immunoSEQ multiplex PCR. The sample lists about 160,000 clones, approximately 90% occurring once. Study findings and constraints: White British donors predominated, females outnumbered males, and clonal diversity was possibly underestimated. Receipt of two AZD1222 doses was followed by a rise in Spike-specific TCR breadth and depth.

The clonotype was recovered from an adult in good health. This rearrangement joins TRBV9 to TRBJ2-7; 9 bases are a match to TRBD2. The sequencing here drew on peripheral blood, taken on day 0 of AZD1222 vaccination. CDR3 in amino acids: CASSGLAGNEQYF. CDR3 coding DNA: TGTGCCAGCAGCGGCCTAGCGGGAAACGAGCAGTACTTC.